These T cell receptor beta chains were read from a single sample in a study of PD-1 blockade in classical Hodgkin lymphoma. Measured with immunoSEQ multiplex PCR; TCRdb has only the in-frame clones, and not every one. This table has about 14,000 clones, 60% to 80% appearing once. This sample comprised peripheral blood mononuclear cells (PBMCs), obtained before the second cycle of nivolumab. The receptors originated from a human donor with classical Hodgkin lymphoma. Both conserved end residues are part of each CDR3. The D gene is left open where the match is weak.

v_call	d_call	j_call	cdr3_aa
TRBV7-2	TRBD1	.	CASSLVAGGYEQYF
TRBV6-6	TRBD1	TRBJ2-2	CASSYQGVTGELFF
TRBV9	.	TRBJ2-1	CASSVGPAFYNEQFF
TRBV18	.	TRBJ1-1	CASSGTGTNTEAFF
TRBV9	.	TRBJ2-6	CASSVRDISSGANVLTF
TRBV27	.	TRBJ1-1	CASSPGWGTEAFF
TRBV6-5	.	TRBJ1-2	CASSYGSSYGYTF
TRBV7-2	.	TRBJ1-1	CASSLGAANTEAFF
TRBV11-3	.	TRBJ2-2	CASSLGTVSTGELFF
TRBV2	TRBD2	TRBJ2-2	CASSEALPSGGWELFF
TRBV7-9	.	TRBJ1-4	CASSLAAGASNEKLFF
TRBV28	TRBD2	TRBJ2-3	CASSTGLAGYTDTQYF
TRBV7-8	TRBD1	TRBJ1-2	CASSLGTGSSIANYGYTF
TRBV15	TRBD1	TRBJ1-2	CATSRVQGALGYTF
TRBV30	.	TRBJ1-5	CAWSPGNAGQPQHF
TRBV5-5	.	TRBJ1-1	CASRREGGNTEAFF
TRBV25-1	.	TRBJ1-2	CASSEEAYYGYTF
TRBV11-2	.	TRBJ1-1	CASSLGGFNTEAFF
TRBV5-6	.	TRBJ1-3	CASSSRGHSSGNTIYF
TRBV4-3	TRBD1	TRBJ1-3	CASSQGQGSGNTIYF
TRBV19	TRBD1	TRBJ1-2	CASRQLRTGDYGYTF
TRBV7-6	TRBD1	TRBJ1-5	CASSSGQEQPQHF
TRBV5-1	.	TRBJ1-2	CASSLARGPNYGYTF
TRBV10-3	TRBD1	TRBJ1-3	CAIEPGQGNTIYF